This T cell receptor (beta chain) was documented in a study of blood T cell repertoires in COVID-19. Across the study: Italy, Spain and the United States were the sources of the convalescent and acute COVID-19 samples. PBMCs, B-cell-depleted T cells, or T cells were the source of the cDNA or gDNA that made up the material.

Unmatched junction bases numbered 10, after V lost 2 bases and J lost 5 bases. The CDR3 is 18 residues long. Original methodology: For nucleated cells, counts were estimated from reference gene primer amplification. Only in-frame clones appear in the TCRdb table, and some are missing; sequencing was by immunoSEQ multiplex PCR. From that table come the V and J calls and clone size; the DNA was used to work out D and trimming. The sample contains 240,000 or so clones, around 85% of which appear only once. Sample: peripheral blood. The chain links TRBV6-7 to TRBJ2-5, with 14 nucleotides matching TRBD2. TRBV6-7 has ORF status, its function being uncertain. This TCR derives from a man in his 60s with acute or convalescent COVID-19. The DNA of the CDR3 is TGTGCCAGCAGTTACGGGACTAGCGGGAGCCTAAGATGGGAGACCCAGTACTTC. Translation gives CASSYGTSGSLRWETQYF.